This TCR beta chain was sequenced during a study of blood T cell repertoires in COVID-19 (TCRdb year 2020). Concerning the study at large: Collaborator samples came from the United States, Italy and Spain and covered acute and convalescent phases of COVID-19. The prospective study material was composed of cDNA or gDNA derived from T cells, B-cell-depleted T cells, or PBMCs. Deeply sampled blood TCRbeta repertoires from subjects exposed to, actively infected with, or recovered from COVID-19 were included in the dataset. The repertoires were made available in a free public database intended to serve as a resource for research on the immune response to SARS-CoV-2. The samples were drawn from two sources: the first 160 participants of the ongoing ImmuneRACE study, and fewer than 1,500 subjects contributed by 6 global collaborators. Nearly every sample came with metadata listing a de-identified subject ID, COVID-19 status, age in years and sex. HLA class I and class II types, where available, came from metadata supplied by the sample provider rather than from assay-based typing.

From the cysteine up to the phenylalanine, the CDR3 has a length of 16 residues. Only the CDR3 portion is preserved as DNA: 48 bases, with reading frame beginning at the first base. Taken from the germline V gene, the CDR1 and CDR2 loops are SGHTA and FQGNSA. Trimming costs V 1 base and J 3 bases, and their ends lie 13 bases apart. Each collaborating institution followed its own protocols to collect whole blood in K2EDTA tubes. Collaborator samples were shipped for TCRbeta analysis as frozen whole blood, isolated PBMCs, or DNA extracted from either sample type. As concerns this clone: This receptor's antigen is unknown. Per-base qualities were not stored, and no clone one base away is much larger.

What the work shows at the level of the full study, not this receptor alone: How much clinical and demographic metadata was included differed by source and by participant, and the metadata was provided uncurated.

TCRbeta CDR3 regions were amplified from genomic DNA using the immunoSEQ Assay, a bias-controlled multiplex PCR. The paper's processing steps were these. Within the assay, amplification of reference gene primers was used to estimate how many nucleated cells each sample contained. Sequence reads were collapsed and filtered to measure the absolute abundance of every unique TCRbeta CDR3 rearrangement. For each sample, productive Simpson clonality was calculated as the square root of Simpson's diversity index over productive rearrangements. TCRdb took over this immuneACCESS table, retaining in-frame rearrangements with V and J assigned. Such tables are incomplete; in checked studies, under half of the missing clones stem from an unresolved V gene, and the remainder is unexplained. The DNA was the basis for D and trimming; V, J and clone size are from that table. This sample holds about 76,000 clones; roughly 90% were observed only once. Jointly, the top ten make up 1.4% to 1.5% of the sample.

Recombination linked TRBV7-2 to TRBJ2-1; D gene: possibly TRBD1, on 5 matching bases. Input material: peripheral blood. The sequence was obtained from a man aged 50-60 years with acute or convalescent COVID-19. The CDR3 loop reads CASSLDWTRGYNEQFF. At the DNA level, the sequence is TGTGCCAGCAGCTTAGATTGGACACGAGGCTACAATGAGCAGTTCTTC.